This is a list of T cell receptor beta chains from one sample in a study of response to subunit inactivated influenza vaccine. TCRdb reprocessed the RT-PCR reads with MiXCR, giving one entry per CDR3 protein. The sample holds approximately 730,000 distinct CDR3 sequences, approximately 13% seen once. This specimen was PBMCs from blood, taken around 14 days before vaccination. All receptors derive from a man aged 50-59 years who received an inactivated influenza vaccine. Each CDR3 is given with its conserved first and last residue. Each record gives: clone size, V gene, CDR3 length, J gene, D gene, CDR3 protein, CDR3 DNA. D genes are given only for firm matches. Clone size is not always given. Where it is, it says once, few, many or a class for expanded clones.

>few|TRBV27|17|TRBJ2-2|TRBD2
CASSLVGGGADTGELFF
TGTGCCAGCAGTTTAGTGGGCGGGGGGGCTGATACCGGGGAGCTGTTTTTT
>-|TRBV7-9|14|TRBJ1-2|-
CASSQEGAGYGYTF
TGTGCCAGCAGCCAAGAAGGGGCAGGTTATGGCTACACCTTC
>few|TRBV6-5|16|TRBJ1-4|-
CASSYTSGQRGEKLFF
TGTGCCAGCAGTTACACTTCCGGGCAACGCGGGGAAAAACTGTTTTTT
>few|TRBV29-1|13|TRBJ2-1|-
CSVETETYNEQFF
TGCAGCGTTGAGACGGAAACCTACAATGAGCAGTTCTTC
>few|TRBV29-1|12|TRBJ2-7|-
CSTCCEGDEQYF
TGCAGCACCTGTTGTGAGGGGGACGAGCAGTACTTC
>-|TRBV28|15|TRBJ2-3|-
CASSVTRTGGDTQYF
TGTGCCAGCAGTGTGACTAGAACCGGAGGAGATACGCAGTATTTT
>few|TRBV28|15|TRBJ2-7|TRBD1
CASSRLPDRVGEQYF
TGTGCCAGCAGTCGACTCCCCGACAGGGTGGGCGAGCAGTACTTC
>many|TRBV14|17|TRBJ1-5|-
CASSQDRVRGPNQPQHF
TGTGCCAGCAGCCAAGATAGAGTGAGGGGCCCAAATCAGCCCCAGCATTTT
>few|TRBV12-3/TRBV12-4|15|TRBJ1-5|-
CASSPPGTNNQPQHF
TGTGCCAGCAGTCCGCCGGGGACAAACAATCAGCCCCAGCATTTT
>few|TRBV7-9|14|TRBJ2-2|TRBD1
CASSLTGDLGELFF
TGTGCCAGCAGCTTGACAGGGGATCTCGGGGAGCTGTTTTTT
>few|TRBV12-3/TRBV12-4|15|TRBJ1-6|-
CASSRRGVYNSPLHF
TGTGCCAGCAGCCGTCGGGGAGTCTATAATTCACCCCTCCACTTT
>few|TRBV18|15|TRBJ1-4|-
CASSPTSGSIEKLFF
TGTGCCAGCTCACCAACAAGTGGTTCTATCGAAAAACTGTTTTTT
>-|TRBV7-9|16|TRBJ1-1|-
CASSPPRGSMNTEAFF
TGTGCCAGCAGCCCCCCGAGGGGGTCCATGAACACTGAAGCTTTCTTT
>few|TRBV28|18|TRBJ2-5|TRBD2
CASSLWGLAGGGGETQYF
TGTGCCAGCAGCCTCTGGGGACTAGCGGGAGGAGGGGGAGAGACCCAGTACTTC
>-|TRBV12-3/TRBV12-4|13|TRBJ2-1|TRBD2
CASKLAGGHEQFF
TGTGCCAGCAAATTAGCGGGGGGGCATGAGCAGTTCTTC
>-|TRBV20-1|14|TRBJ2-7|-
CSAIGAGRPYEQYF
TGCAGTGCTATCGGTGCGGGGAGACCCTACGAGCAGTACTTC
>few|TRBV5-1|15|TRBJ1-5|-
CASSPGGVSNQPQHF
TGCGCCAGCAGCCCGGGAGGAGTTAGCAATCAGCCCCAGCATTTT
>-|TRBV10-3|13|TRBJ2-5|-
CAIRRDTQETQYF
TGTGCCATCAGGCGGGACACCCAAGAGACCCAGTACTTC
>few|TRBV6-4|14|TRBJ2-1|-
CASSEGLLYNEQFF
TGTGCCAGCAGTGAGGGACTTCTATACAATGAGCAGTTCTTC
>-|TRBV9|15|TRBJ2-7|TRBD1
CASSPTGAYSYEQYF
TGTGCCAGCAGCCCTACAGGGGCGTACTCCTACGAGCAGTACTTC
>few|TRBV10-3|15|TRBJ1-3|TRBD1
CAISDKGQGKETIYF
TGTGCCATCAGTGATAAGGGACAGGGGAAAGAGACCATATATTTT
>-|TRBV15|13|TRBJ1-5|-
CATSRVDGGPQHF
TGTGCCACCAGCAGAGTGGACGGTGGGCCTCAGCATTTT
>many|TRBV5-1|14|TRBJ2-7|TRBD1
CASNGQGSSYEQYF
TGCGCCAGCAACGGACAGGGATCCTCATACGAGCAGTACTTC
>-|TRBV12-3/TRBV12-4|14|TRBJ1-5|TRBD1
CASRGTGPNQPQHF
TGTGCCAGCAGAGGGACAGGCCCCAATCAGCCCCAGCATTTT
>-|TRBV12-3/TRBV12-4|16|TRBJ2-1|-
CASSFRGGQVYNEQFF
TGTGCCAGCAGTTTCAGGGGGGGGCAAGTTTACAATGAGCAGTTCTTC
>few|TRBV29-1|13|TRBJ1-1|-
CSVEDTVHTEAFF
TGCAGCGTTGAAGATACGGTACATACTGAAGCTTTCTTT
>-|TRBV28|13|TRBJ2-3|TRBD2
CAGASGSTDTQYF
TGTGCCGGGGCTAGCGGAAGCACAGATACGCAGTATTTT
>-|TRBV4-2|16|TRBJ2-7|-
CASSPRWGDHSYEQYF
TGTGCCAGCAGCCCACGTTGGGGGGACCACTCCTACGAGCAGTACTTC
>-|TRBV29-1|12|TRBJ2-3|-
CSPGYGTDTQYF
TGCAGCCCTGGGTACGGGACAGATACGCAGTATTTT
>few|TRBV28|15|TRBJ2-5|-
CASNLNRRAGETQYF
TGTGCCAGCAACCTGAACCGCAGGGCGGGAGAGACCCAGTACTTC
>-|TRBV6-1|15|TRBJ1-4|-
CASTRTLTGNEKLFF
TGTGCCAGCACCCGTACCCTGACTGGTAATGAAAAACTGTTTTTT
>-|TRBV6-5|16|TRBJ1-5|TRBD1
CASSSAGQHSNQPQHF
TGTGCCAGCAGTTCCGCGGGACAGCATAGCAATCAGCCCCAGCATTTT
>few|TRBV4-3|15|TRBJ2-5|-
CASSQTTGIQETQYF
TGCGCCAGCAGCCAAACAACAGGGATACAAGAGACCCAGTACTTC
>few|TRBV7-3|15|TRBJ2-2|-
CASSSSGAATGELFF
TGTGCCAGCAGCTCCTCAGGAGCGGCCACCGGGGAGCTGTTTTTT
>-|TRBV4-1|17|TRBJ2-1|-
CASSPKHSASSYNEQFF
TGCGCCAGCAGCCCTAAGCACAGTGCGAGCTCCTACAATGAGCAGTTCTTC
>-|TRBV18|13|TRBJ2-5|-
CASSRDYEETQYF
TGTGCCAGCTCACGTGACTATGAAGAGACCCAGTACTTC
>many|TRBV5-5|12|TRBJ2-1|-
CASSLPRSEQFF
TGTGCCAGCAGCTTGCCTCGTAGTGAGCAGTTCTTC
>-|TRBV5-1|15|TRBJ2-5|-
CASSLARTDQETQYF
TGCGCCAGCAGCTTGGCCCGGACAGACCAAGAGACCCAGTACTTC
>-|TRBV20-1|15|TRBJ2-7|TRBD2
CSASGSGASLYEQYF
TGCAGTGCTAGCGGTAGCGGGGCTTCGTTGTACGAGCAGTACTTC
>-|TRBV9|14|TRBJ2-3|-
CASSGSGRGDTQYF
TGTGCCAGCAGCGGATCAGGCAGGGGAGATACGCAGTATTTT
>many|TRBV7-2|14|TRBJ2-7|-
CASSFPPTTYEQYF
TGTGCCAGCAGCTTCCCTCCGACCACCTACGAGCAGTACTTC
>few|TRBV5-1|15|TRBJ2-2|-
CASSRSRANTGELFF
TGCGCCAGCAGCCGTTCCCGCGCGAACACCGGGGAGCTGTTTTTT
>-|TRBV10-2|18|TRBJ2-6|-
CASSPLPGLHSGANVLTF
TGCGCCAGCAGTCCCCTCCCGGGACTTCACTCTGGGGCCAACGTCCTGACTTTC
>many|TRBV4-2|14|TRBJ2-2|-
CASSHTGNTGELFF
TGTGCCAGCAGCCATACAGGAAACACCGGGGAGCTGTTTTTT
>few|TRBV4-1|15|TRBJ2-7|-
CASSQGASSSQEQYF
TGCGCCAGCAGCCAAGGCGCCAGCTCCTCTCAGGAGCAGTACTTC
>-|TRBV20-1|16|TRBJ1-5|-
CSARKSGALGYQPQHF
TGCAGTGCTAGAAAGTCCGGGGCCCTGGGATATCAGCCCCAGCATTTT
>many|TRBV7-2|16|TRBJ2-1|-
CASSTRSGSSYNEQFF
TGTGCCAGCAGTACCCGTAGCGGAAGCTCCTACAATGAGCAGTTCTTC
>-|TRBV4-3|15|TRBJ2-2|TRBD1
CASSPFTGATGELFF
TGCGCCAGCAGCCCCTTTACAGGGGCCACCGGGGAGCTGTTTTTT